Listed here are 6 T cell receptor beta chains from one sample, sequenced in a study of blood T cell repertoires in COVID-19. The data were produced by immunoSEQ multiplex PCR, yet TCRdb's version contains in-frame clones alone and is incomplete. Among 100,000 to 150,000 clones listed, 85% were seen once. Specimen: peripheral blood. The origin of the receptors is an elderly man with active or convalescent COVID-19.

The chain is built from TRBV27 and TRBJ2-3; 7 nucleotides align to TRBD2. Germline assignment: CDR1 MNHEY and CDR2 SMNVEV (reference sequence). The trim removed 5 bases at V and 1 base at J, leaving 0 bases unmatched. The CDR3 length is 13 residues. Written as DNA, the CDR3 is TGTGCCAGCAGTGGGAGGGGCACAGATACGCAGTATTTT. This translates into CASSGRGTDTQYF.

V and J are TRBV7-8 and TRBJ1-5; 7 bases align to TRBD1. Germline values: CDR1 SGHVS, CDR2 FQNEAQ. The CDR3 runs 15 residues. With 8 bases clipped from V and 7 bases from J, the junction kept 14 bases outside the gene matches. CDR3 coding DNA: TGTGCCAGCGCAGAGGGGGCTTCCCTTTGGCAGCCCCAGCATTTT. Translating it yields CASAEGASLWQPQHF. The variable domain in full, completed from reference TRBV7-8 and TRBJ1-5, reads GAGVSQSPRYKVAKRGQDVALRCDPISGHVSLFWYQQALGQGPEFLTYFQNEAQLDKSGLPSDRFFAERPEGSVSTLKIQRTQQEDSAVYLCASAEGASLWQPQHFGDGTRLSIL.

The rearrangement links TRBV7-2 to TRBJ2-2; 7 bases agree with TRBD1. Germline CDR1 SGHTA, CDR2 FQGNSA. The CDR3 totals 14 residues. Trimming cost V 7 bases and J 4 bases; bases outside gene matches: 6. CDR3 in DNA: TGTGCCAGCACCCAACAGGGGTTCACCGGGGAGCTGTTTTTT. It encodes CASTQQGFTGELFF.

V and J are TRBV5-8 and TRBJ1-2; D is possibly TRBD1 (5 bases). The V end was cut by 3 bases, the J end by 6 bases, with 15 bases between. The CDR3 extends over 14 amino acids. Germline CDR1 is SGHTS and CDR2 is YDEGEE. The CDR3 reads CASSSAQGEDGYTF. CDR3 coding DNA: TGTGCCAGCAGCTCGGCCCAGGGTGAAGATGGCTACACCTTC.

This clone was recorded a few times. The rearrangement joins TRBV3-1 (or the pseudogene TRBV3-2) to TRBJ2-7; 10 nucleotides align to TRBD1. The V gene end was trimmed by 4 bases and the J gene end by 3 bases; junction bases not matched to a gene: 6. Per the germline V gene, CDR1 is LGHDT and CDR2 is YNNKEL (reference sequence). The CDR3 is made up of 15 amino acids. The CDR3 here is CASSLRTGGVYEQYF. The DNA for the CDR3 is TGTGCCAGCAGCCTCCGGACAGGGGGAGTCTACGAGCAGTACTTC.

The rearrangement joins TRBV11-3 to TRBJ2-3, with D possibly being TRBD2 (6 bases). The germline V gene encodes CDR1 SGHNT and CDR2 YENEEA. The CDR3 length is 14 residues. The V gene lost 2 bases and the J gene lost 6 bases, with 12 bases spanning the gap. The CDR3 nucleotides read TGTGCCAGCAGCTTACTGCGGGGCGGGGATACGCAGTATTTT. Its translation: CASSLLRGGDTQYF.